These 12 T cell receptor beta chains share one sample of origin, sequenced in a study of T cells in Graves' hyperthyroidism and ophthalmopathy. TCR beta CDR3 regions were amplified from RNA. With the HTBI primer set, the TCR CDR3 went through a first round of RT-PCR. TCRdb used MiXCR to reprocess the multiplex PCR reads, holding one entry per CDR3 protein. The sample lists 490,000 or so distinct CDR3 sequences; 15% to 20% were seen once. The sequencing input was blood. The receptors derive from a woman in her 30s with Graves' ophthalmopathy.

This clonotype turned up a few times. The chain carries TRBV6-6 and TRBJ2-7, with 10 bases lining up with TRBD1. CDR1 and CDR2 (germline): MNHNY, SVGAGI (reference sequence). CDR3 length: 16 amino acids. V shed 6 bases and J 3 bases; nucleotides not matched to a gene: 11. Here the CDR3 reads CASSHGGTGVGYEQYF. CDR3 nucleotides: TGTGCCAGCAGCCACGGGGGGACAGGGGTTGGCTACGAGCAGTACTTC.

This clonotype was detected a few times. The chain uses TRBV15 and TRBJ2-3; 9 bases are a match to TRBD1. The V gene's germline CDR1 is LNHNV and CDR2 YYDKDF (reference sequence). The CDR3 length is 16 residues. Trimming at V came to 0 bases and at J to 1 base, leaving 2 bases not matched to a gene. For the CDR3, the DNA is TGTGCCACCAGCAGAGACCGGACAGGGGGCACAGATACGCAGTATTTT. Translation gives CATSRDRTGGTDTQYF.

This clonotype was counted ten times or more. The chain uses TRBV20-1 and TRBJ1-5; D gene uncertain. V was shortened by 1 base and J by 0 bases, with 10 bases between the two germline ends. In germline, CDR1 is DFQATT, CDR2 SNEGSKA (reference sequence). The CDR3 runs 15 residues. In DNA form, the CDR3 reads TGCAGTGCTAGAGCAAACAGCGATAGCAATCAGCCCCAGCATTTT. This encodes CSARANSDSNQPQHF.

The chain has TRBV3-1 and TRBJ2-3; D remains ambiguous. The CDR3 extends over 16 amino acids. Germline assignment: CDR1 LGHDT and CDR2 YNNKEL (reference sequence). V lost 0 bases and J lost 0, with 10 bases in between. CDR3 DNA: TGTGCCAGCAGCCAAGAGGACCAGAGAAGCACAGATACGCAGTATTTT. Its translation is CASSQEDQRSTDTQYF.

To note about this clonotype: The conserved phenylalanine or tryptophan is not found at the CDR3 terminus, so this likely reflects a read error. The chain uses TRBV6-1 and TRBJ2-1, with 13 bases aligning to TRBD2. The CDR3 sequence is 20 residues long. V shed 8 bases and J 3 bases; nucleotides not matched to a gene: 19. Germline V gene data show CDR1 as MNHNS and CDR2 as SASEGT. Written as DNA, the CDR3 is TGTGCCAGCGGGGGGCGCGGAGGACTAGCGGGAGCCAAGGGCTACAATGAGCAGTTCTCC. Its translation: CASGGRGGLAGAKGYNEQFS.

The chain uses TRBV5-5 and TRBJ2-3, with 12 nucleotides matching TRBD2. The CDR3 has 16 amino acids. The trim removed 1 base at V and 3 bases at J, leaving 3 bases unmatched. Germline V gene data show CDR1 as SGHKS and CDR2 as YYEKEE (reference sequence). The CDR3 loop reads CASSLFLAGGTDTQYF. The CDR3 coding sequence is TGTGCCAGCAGCTTGTTCCTAGCGGGAGGGACAGATACGCAGTATTTT.

The chain carries TRBV4-2 and TRBJ2-7, with 7 bases aligning to TRBD2. The germline V gene encodes CDR1 LGHNA and CDR2 YNFKEQ. The CDR3 extends over 15 amino acids. With 1 base clipped from V and 1 base from J, the junction kept 4 bases outside the gene matches. The CDR3 sequence is CASSQGASGSYEQYF. The CDR3 nucleotides read TGTGCCAGCAGCCAAGGTGCTAGCGGTTCCTACGAGCAGTACTTC.

As concerns this clonotype: A much larger clone differs by one base, so this may be a read error. The chain combines TRBV11-2 with TRBJ1-1; tentatively, D is TRBD1 (5 bases). V was cut by 5 bases and J by 5 bases, with 15 bases left in between. The CDR3 is made up of 14 amino acids. The germline CDR1 and CDR2 sequences are SGHAT and FQNNGV. CDR3 sequence reads: CASSASTEGTEAFF. CDR3 DNA: TGTGCCAGCAGCGCCTCGACAGAGGGGACTGAAGCTTTCTTT.

This clonotype was detected a few times. The chain couples TRBV10-3 to TRBJ1-3; D is unclear. The CDR3 runs 14 residues. V lost 3 bases and J lost 7, with 13 bases in between. From germline, CDR1 is ENHRY and CDR2 SYGVKD. CDR3 residues: CAISDRANLNTIYF. DNA of the CDR3: TGTGCCATCAGTGATCGCGCAAATCTTAACACCATATATTTT.

This clonotype has only a few counts. The rearrangement joins TRBV6-2 or TRBV6-3 to TRBJ2-7, with D perhaps TRBD2 (5 bases). CDR3 length equals 18 residues. The germline V gene has CDR1 MNHEY and CDR2 SVGEGT. Trimming took 2 bases from V and 1 from J, leaving 21 bases between them. CDR3 sequence reads: CASSYHPTQTRRSYEQYF. CDR3 bases: TGTGCCAGCAGTTACCACCCGACGCAAACTAGAAGGTCCTACGAGCAGTACTTC.

The J gene is TRBJ1-2, the V gene TRBV28; 8 nucleotides line up with TRBD1. The germline V gene has CDR1 MDHEN and CDR2 SYDVKM. With V trimmed by 8 bases and J by 4 bases, 6 bases remained unmatched. The CDR3 covers 13 residues. The CDR3 region has the DNA TGTGCCAGCGGCACGGGACAGGTCTATGGCTACACCTTC. The encoded protein is CASGTGQVYGYTF.

The chain employs TRBV5-6 and TRBJ2-5; the match to TRBD1 covers 7 bases. The junction had 5 bases not matched to a gene; V was cut back by 6 bases and J by 3 bases. The CDR3 runs to 13 residues. The germline V gene encodes CDR1 SGHDT and CDR2 YYEEEE. Written as DNA, the CDR3 is TGTGCCAGCACCTCAGGGGGAGAAGAGACCCAGTACTTC. Its translation is CASTSGGEETQYF.